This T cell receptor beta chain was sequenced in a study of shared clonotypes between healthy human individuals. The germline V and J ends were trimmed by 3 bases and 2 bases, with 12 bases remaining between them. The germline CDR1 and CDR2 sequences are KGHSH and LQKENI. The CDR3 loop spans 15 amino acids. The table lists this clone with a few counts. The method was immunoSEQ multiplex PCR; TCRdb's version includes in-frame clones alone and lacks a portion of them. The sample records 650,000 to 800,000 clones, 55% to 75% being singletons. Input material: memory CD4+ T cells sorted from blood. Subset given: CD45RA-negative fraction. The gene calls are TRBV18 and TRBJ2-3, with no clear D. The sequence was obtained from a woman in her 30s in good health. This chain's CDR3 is CASSPRRESTDTQYF. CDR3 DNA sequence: TGTGCCAGCTCACCCCGAAGAGAATCCACAGATACGCAGTATTTT.